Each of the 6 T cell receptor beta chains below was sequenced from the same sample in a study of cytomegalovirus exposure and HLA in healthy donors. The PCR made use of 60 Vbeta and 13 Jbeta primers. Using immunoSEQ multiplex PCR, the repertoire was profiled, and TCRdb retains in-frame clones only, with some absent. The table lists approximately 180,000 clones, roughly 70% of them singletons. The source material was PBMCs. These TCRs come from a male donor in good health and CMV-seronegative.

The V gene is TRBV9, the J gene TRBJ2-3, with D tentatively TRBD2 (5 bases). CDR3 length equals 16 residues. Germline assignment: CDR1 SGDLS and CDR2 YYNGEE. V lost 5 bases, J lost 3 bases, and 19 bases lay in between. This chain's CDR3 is CASRPPTTGATDTQYF. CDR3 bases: TGTGCCAGCAGACCTCCGACTACCGGCGCAACAGATACGCAGTATTTT.

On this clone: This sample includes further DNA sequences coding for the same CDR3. Written as DNA, the CDR3 is TGTGCCAGCAGCGTAGACGGGAGCACAGATACGCAGTATTTT. Protein: CASSVDGSTDTQYF. V gene TRBV9 combines with J gene TRBJ2-3, with D hard to call. Trimming pared 0 bases from V and 0 bases from J, leaving 5 bases between. The CDR3 totals 14 residues. Germline V lookup: CDR1 SGDLS, CDR2 YYNGEE.

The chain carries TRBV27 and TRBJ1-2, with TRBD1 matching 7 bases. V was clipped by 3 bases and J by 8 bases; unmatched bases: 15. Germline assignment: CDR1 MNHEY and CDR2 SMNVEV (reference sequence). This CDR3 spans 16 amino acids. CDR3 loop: CASSLAGGSLSGGYTF. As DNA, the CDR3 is TGTGCCAGCAGTTTGGCAGGGGGTAGCCTATCGGGAGGCTACACCTTC.

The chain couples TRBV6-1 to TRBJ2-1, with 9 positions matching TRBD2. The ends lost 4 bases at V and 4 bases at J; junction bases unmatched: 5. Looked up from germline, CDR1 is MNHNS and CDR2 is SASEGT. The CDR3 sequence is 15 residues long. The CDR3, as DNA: TGTGCCAGCAGTGGACTAGCGGCTAATTACAATGAGCAGTTCTTC. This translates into CASSGLAANYNEQFF.

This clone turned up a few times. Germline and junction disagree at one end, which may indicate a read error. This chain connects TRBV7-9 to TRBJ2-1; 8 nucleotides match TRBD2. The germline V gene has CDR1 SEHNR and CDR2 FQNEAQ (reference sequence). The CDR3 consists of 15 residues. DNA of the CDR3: TGTTCCAGCAGCTTAATGGCGGGAGGCCAGGATGAGCAGTTCTTC. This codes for CSSSLMAGGQDEQFF.

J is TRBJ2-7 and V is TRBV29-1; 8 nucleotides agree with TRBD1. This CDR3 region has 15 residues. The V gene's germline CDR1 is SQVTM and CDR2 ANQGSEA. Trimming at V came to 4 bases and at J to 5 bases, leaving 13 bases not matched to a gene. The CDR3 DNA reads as TGCAGCGTTGCGACCTATCGGGCAGGGGGCAACGAGCAGTACTTC. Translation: CSVATYRAGGNEQYF.